This T cell receptor (beta chain) derives from a study of T cell responses to AZD1222 COVID-19 vaccine. Overall study findings and caveats: Just a handful of AZD1222 recipients tested seropositive at baseline. The CD4 TCRs associated with vaccination extended across spike and predominated at 160-218 and 743-854. Repertoires were obtained only post-peak T cell response.

Method: immunoSEQ multiplex PCR; TCRdb's copy keeps in-frame clones and lacks some. The sample lists 120,000 to 150,000 clones, approximately 90% occurring once. Note on this clone: Its antigen is not known.

V gave up 6 bases and J gave up 8 bases; unmatched junction bases: 8. Germline lookup yields CDR1 SNHLY and CDR2 FYNNEI. The CDR3 runs 13 residues. This chain joins TRBV2 and TRBJ1-2; 8 nucleotides line up with TRBD1. This receptor was obtained from an adult in good health. The specimen was peripheral blood, collected on day 0 of AZD1222 vaccination. CDR3 coding DNA: TGTGCCAGCAGGACAAGCAGGGGGCCAGGCTACACCTTC. It is translated as CASRTSRGPGYTF.